This paragraph reports one T cell receptor beta chain. As yet, its antigen is unknown. These data are taken from a study of monozygotic twins with inflammatory bowel disease. TCRdb re-called the 5' RACE reads; every CDR3 protein appears as one record, without DNA. Its table records approximately 110,000 distinct CDR3 sequences. Regarding the study as a whole: Telling different T cell subtypes apart from each other was not possible.

The germline gives CDR1 MDHEN, CDR2 SYDVKM. There are 15 residues in the CDR3. Sample: blood. The TCR comes from a human donor with ulcerative colitis or Crohn's disease, or a healthy co-twin of an affected twin (not recorded which). This sequence joins TRBV28 and TRBJ1-2; no DNA is available, so the TRBD1 call from TCRdb remains unchecked. CDR3 sequence: CASSSLRRGRGGYTF.